This is a list of T cell receptor beta chains from one sample in a study of blood T cell repertoires in COVID-19. Clones were sequenced by immunoSEQ multiplex PCR, and TCRdb holds only the in-frame ones, with some missing. The sample consists of around 290,000 clones, 88% of them appearing once. Material: PBMCs or T cells enriched from blood (not recorded which). The source is a woman in her sixties or seventies in a cohort exposed to, infected with or recovered from COVID-19 (not recorded which). The CDR3 runs from the conserved cysteine through the conserved F or W. D genes are given only for firm matches. A row's size may be missing; if present it is once, few, many or a size class.

J	V	size	D	DNA	CDR3
TRBJ1-5	TRBV4-1	.	.	TGCGCCAGCAGCCAAGATTGGAGGGCCAATCAGCCCCAGCATTTT	CASSQDWRANQPQHF
TRBJ1-5	TRBV27	.	.	TGTGCCAGCAGTCTCGCGGGGACCTACAATCAGCCCCAGCATTTT	CASSLAGTYNQPQHF
TRBJ1-4	TRBV7-2	.	.	TGTGCCAGCAGCTTAGCGGGACAAACTTCGGGAAAACTGTTTTTT	CASSLAGQTSGKLFF
TRBJ2-3	TRBV28	.	.	TGTGCCAGCAGTTTTAGGAGGGGAGGCGGGGATACGCAGTATTTT	CASSFRRGGGDTQYF
TRBJ2-7	TRBV7-3	few	TRBD2	TGTGCCAGCAGCTTGCTAAGCGGGAGCAGCTACGAGCAGTACTTC	CASSLLSGSSYEQYF
TRBJ1-3	TRBV6-5	.	TRBD1	TGTGCCAGCAGTTACTCGTCGGACAGGGGAAACACCATATATTTT	CASSYSSDRGNTIYF
TRBJ1-5	TRBV5-1	.	.	TGCGCCAGCAGCTTGGAGGGGCCAAATCAGCCCCAGCATTTT	CASSLEGPNQPQHF
TRBJ2-1	TRBV10-3	.	.	TGTGCCATCAGTGGGCCCGCTGACAATGAGCAGTTCTTC	CAISGPADNEQFF
TRBJ1-4	TRBV19	.	TRBD1	TGTGCCAGTATCTTGGGGACAGGGGCTAATGAAAAACTGTTTTTT	CASILGTGANEKLFF
TRBJ2-5	TRBV7-2	.	.	TGTGCCAGCAGCCCGAGGGATCTACCTCTGACCCAGTACTTC	CASSPRDLPLTQYF
TRBJ2-7	TRBV3-1/TRBV3-2	.	TRBD1	TGTGCCAGCAGCCAGCCGGGACAGGGGTCGTTGGCCGAGCAGTACTTC	CASSQPGQGSLAEQYF
TRBJ2-3	TRBV9	.	.	TGTGCCAGCAGCGTAGGGGCCCTGGGCACAGATACGCAGTATTTT	CASSVGALGTDTQYF
TRBJ2-1	TRBV5-4	.	TRBD2	TGTGCCAGCAGATACCGGGACTATGATTTCGATGAGCAGTTCTTC	CASRYRDYDFDEQFF
TRBJ1-6	TRBV3-1/TRBV3-2	.	.	TGTGCCAGCAGCCAAGACAGGTCCTATAATTCACCCCTCCACTTT	CASSQDRSYNSPLHF
TRBJ2-3	TRBV7-3	.	.	TGTGCCAGCAGCTCCCGTGGCGGGCCCGATACGCAGTATTTT	CASSSRGGPDTQYF
TRBJ1-1	TRBV6-5	.	.	TGTGCCAGCAGAGGGGAGGGTATGATCTCGGGAGCTTTCTTT	CASRGEGMISGAFF
TRBJ2-2	TRBV2	.	TRBD1	TGTGCCAGCATTGAGGACAGGTCCGGGGAGCTGTTTTTT	CASIEDRSGELFF
TRBJ2-1	TRBV9	.	TRBD2	TGTGCCAGCAGCGTAGTGGCTAGCGGGAGTTCGAATGAGCAGTTCTTC	CASSVVASGSSNEQFF
TRBJ2-7	TRBV4-2	.	.	TGTGCCAGCAGCCAAGACGGCGGGGGCGGCTACGAGCAGTACTTC	CASSQDGGGGYEQYF
TRBJ1-4	TRBV28	.	.	TGTGCCAGCAGTCAAGGGGATCGGAATGAAAAACTGTTTTTT	CASSQGDRNEKLFF
TRBJ1-5	TRBV19	.	.	TGTGCCAGTAGTATAGTATGGGGAGGAGAGCAGCCCCAGCATTTT	CASSIVWGGEQPQHF
TRBJ2-1	TRBV4-1	.	TRBD2	TGCGCCAGCAGCCAAGATCTCGGGACTAGCGGGAGGGCCTCCTACAATGAGCAGTTCTTC	CASSQDLGTSGRASYNEQFF
TRBJ1-5	TRBV12-3/TRBV12-4	few	TRBD1	TGTGCCAGCAGGGAGACAGGGAATCAGCCCCAGCATTTT	CASRETGNQPQHF
TRBJ1-2	TRBV6-5	.	TRBD1	TGTGCCAGCAGTTACGGGACAGGGGTCGGGTATGGCTACACCTTC	CASSYGTGVGYGYTF
TRBJ1-5	TRBV5-1	.	.	TGCGCCAGCAGCTTGAGTCCCACCGGAGATAGCAATCAGCCCCAGCATTTT	CASSLSPTGDSNQPQHF
TRBJ2-2	TRBV2	.	TRBD1	TGTGCCAGCAGAAAACAGGGGTCGGTCACCGGGGAGCTGTTTTTT	CASRKQGSVTGELFF
TRBJ2-2	TRBV15	.	.	TGTGCCACCAGCAGAGTAGTCGGGGCCGGGGAGCTGTTTTTT	CATSRVVGAGELFF
TRBJ1-4	TRBV6-1	.	.	TGTGCCAGCAGTGAAACTCGGATCGGGTCTAATGAAAAACTGTTTTTT	CASSETRIGSNEKLFF
TRBJ2-1	TRBV10-3	.	.	TGTGCCATCAGGATTAGCACGAGCTCCTACAATGAGCAGTTCTTC	CAIRISTSSYNEQFF
TRBJ2-5	TRBV9	once	TRBD2	TGTGCCAGCAGCGCTGGGACTAGCGGGAAGGAGACCCAGTACTTC	CASSAGTSGKETQYF
TRBJ2-1	TRBV9	few	TRBD2	TGTGCCAGCAGCGAAGCTAGCGGGAGGAGGAATGAGCAGTTCTTC	CASSEASGRRNEQFF
TRBJ2-5	TRBV24-1	.	TRBD2	TGTGCCACCAGTCGATGGGAGGGGGAGACCCAGTACTTC	CATSRWEGETQYF
TRBJ1-1	TRBV5-1	.	.	TGCGCCAGCAGCCCCACCGAAGGGGCTCAAGCTTTCTTT	CASSPTEGAQAFF
TRBJ1-1	TRBV28	.	.	TGTGCCAGCAGTTTATCTGCCCGAGGAGCTTTCTTT	CASSLSARGAFF
TRBJ1-6	TRBV27	.	TRBD1	TGTGCCAGCAGTCTGGACAGGGTCGGTTCACCCCTCCACTTT	CASSLDRVGSPLHF
TRBJ1-3	TRBV19	.	.	TGTGCCAGTATCCGAGACAGGACTCTCTCTGGAAACACCATATATTTT	CASIRDRTLSGNTIYF